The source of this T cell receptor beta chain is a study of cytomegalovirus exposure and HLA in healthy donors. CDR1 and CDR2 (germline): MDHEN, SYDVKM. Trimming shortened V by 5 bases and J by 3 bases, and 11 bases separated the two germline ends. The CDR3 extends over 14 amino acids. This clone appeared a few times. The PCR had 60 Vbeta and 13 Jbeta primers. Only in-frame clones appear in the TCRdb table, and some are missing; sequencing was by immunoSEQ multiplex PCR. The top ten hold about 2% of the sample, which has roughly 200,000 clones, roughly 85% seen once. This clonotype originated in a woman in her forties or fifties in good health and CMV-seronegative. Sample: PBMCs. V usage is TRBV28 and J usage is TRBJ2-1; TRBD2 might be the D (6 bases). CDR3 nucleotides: TGTGCCAGCAGTGGTCAGGAGGGCTACAATGAGCAGTTCTTC. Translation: CASSGQEGYNEQFF.